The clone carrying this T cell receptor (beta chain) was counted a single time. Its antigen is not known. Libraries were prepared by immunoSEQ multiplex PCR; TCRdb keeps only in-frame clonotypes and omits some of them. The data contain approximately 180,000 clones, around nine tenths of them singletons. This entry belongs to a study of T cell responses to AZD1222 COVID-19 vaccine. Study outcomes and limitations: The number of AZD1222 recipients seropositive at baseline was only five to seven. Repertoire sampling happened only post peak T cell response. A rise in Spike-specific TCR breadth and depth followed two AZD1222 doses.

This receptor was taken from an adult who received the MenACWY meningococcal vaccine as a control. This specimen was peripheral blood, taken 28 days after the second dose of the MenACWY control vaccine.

The CDR3 DNA follows: TGTGCCAGCAGTCCCGGGACAGGGGGGGATCAGCCCCAGCATTTT. Its protein is CASSPGTGGDQPQHF. The chain employs TRBV6-5 and TRBJ1-5; 11 bases map to TRBD1. Germline CDR1 reads MNHEY; CDR2 reads SVGAGI. Trimming at V came to 5 bases and at J to 5 bases, leaving 5 bases not matched to a gene. This CDR3 comprises 15 residues.